These 17 T cell receptor beta chains came from one sample sequenced in a study of shared clonotypes between healthy human individuals. Sequencing was performed with immunoSEQ multiplex PCR; in TCRdb, only in-frame clones are kept and a portion is missing. The sample shows around 1,000,000 clones, approximately 75% of them seen only once. Sequenced material: memory CD4+ T cells from PBMCs. Subset meaning: CD45RA-negative fraction. The origin of the receptors is a man younger than 35 in good health. Some clones in this sample may be carry-over from other donors' samples.

This chain uses TRBV5-1 with TRBJ2-5; D is ambiguous. V lost 2 bases to trimming and J lost 1 base, with 12 bases between them. The CDR3 is made up of 15 amino acids. The germline V gene encodes CDR1 SGHRS and CDR2 YFSETQ. CDR3 sequence: CASSFLPNTQETQYF. The DNA for the CDR3 is TGCGCCAGCAGCTTCCTCCCCAATACCCAAGAGACCCAGTACTTC.

The CDR3 loop is CASTQDVYNEQFF. CDR3 nucleotide sequence: TGTGCCAGCACTCAGGACGTCTACAATGAGCAGTTCTTC. The chain uses TRBV28 and TRBJ2-1; D ambiguous. The V end lost 7 bases, the J end lost 3 bases, and 10 bases lay between the germline ends. The CDR3 has 13 residues. Germline V gene lookup returns CDR1 MDHEN and CDR2 SYDVKM.

The chain combines TRBV7-9 with TRBJ2-2, with 8 bases aligning to TRBD2. V lost 4 bases to trimming and J lost 5 bases; unmatched junction nucleotides: 9. Germline-derived CDR1 and CDR2 are SEHNR and FQNEAQ (reference sequence). The CDR3 consists of 16 residues. Here the CDR3 reads CASSSPRTSFTGELFF. In DNA, the CDR3 is TGTGCCAGCAGCTCCCCGAGGACTAGCTTTACCGGGGAGCTGTTTTTT.

V usage is TRBV15 and J usage is TRBJ2-7, with TRBD2 identical over 14 bases. Germline V gene lookup returns CDR1 LNHNV and CDR2 YYDKDF (reference sequence). V trimming: 3 bases; J trimming: 5 bases; junction bases outside the gene matches: 3. The CDR3 sequence is 15 residues long. The CDR3 loop is CATSRGLAGVDEQYF. CDR3 in DNA: TGTGCCACCAGCAGGGGACTAGCGGGAGTAGACGAGCAGTACTTC. Full variable domain (missing parts from reference TRBV15 and TRBJ2-7): DAMVIQNPRYQVTQFGKPVTLSCSQTLNHNVMYWYQQKSSQAPKLLFHYYDKDFNNEADTPDNFQSRRPNTSFCFLDIRSPGLGDTAMYLCATSRGLAGVDEQYFGPGTRLTVT.

The chain has TRBV27 and TRBJ2-3; D is ambiguous. Germline V lookup: CDR1 MNHEY, CDR2 SMNVEV (reference sequence). The CDR3 is made up of 13 amino acids. The V end lost 2 bases, the J end lost 4 bases, and 7 bases lay between the germline ends. The CDR3 here is CASSLNRADTQYF. CDR3 coding DNA: TGTGCCAGCAGTTTAAATCGTGCAGATACGCAGTATTTT.

A word on this clone: Other DNA sequences in the sample encode the same CDR3. V gene TRBV27 combines with J gene TRBJ1-5, with D perhaps matching TRBD1 (5 bases). Germline-derived CDR1 and CDR2 are MNHEY and SMNVEV (reference sequence). V was shortened by 5 bases and J by 2 bases, with 13 bases between the two germline ends. This CDR3 contains 15 residues. The CDR3 DNA is TGTGCCAGCAGTCCCCGGGACGGGCGCAATCAGCCCCAGCATTTT. Amino acids: CASSPRDGRNQPQHF.

In regard to this clone: Additional DNA sequences in this sample encode the identical CDR3. J is TRBJ2-3 and V is TRBV7-3; 9 nucleotides match TRBD2. The trim removed 2 bases at V and 6 bases at J, leaving 3 bases unmatched. Germline loops: CDR1 SGHTA, CDR2 FQGTGA. This CDR3 spans 14 amino acids. CDR3 sequence: CASSLGLAGDTQYF. CDR3 coding DNA: TGTGCCAGCAGCTTAGGGCTAGCGGGGGATACGCAGTATTTT.

This clone has more than one count but fewer than ten. The chain uses TRBV6-5 and TRBJ1-3; D is unresolved. Germline CDR1 MNHEY, CDR2 SVGAGI. This CDR3 contains 13 residues. V was cut by 6 bases and J by 0 bases, with 6 bases left in between. The CDR3 here is CASSITSGNTIYF. CDR3 coding DNA: TGTGCCAGCAGCATTACCTCTGGAAACACCATATATTTT.

This clone was counted a few times. V usage is TRBV7-3 and J usage is TRBJ2-5; D perhaps matches TRBD2 (5 bases). V lost 2 bases and J lost 4, with 14 bases in between. Germline values: CDR1 SGHTA, CDR2 FQGTGA. The CDR3 has 15 amino acids. CDR3 loop: CASSLLPGMGETQYF. Here the CDR3 DNA reads TGTGCCAGCAGCTTACTCCCGGGGATGGGAGAGACCCAGTACTTC.

This clone was counted a single time. This chain joins TRBV9 and TRBJ1-2; D gene uncertain. Germline values: CDR1 SGDLS, CDR2 YYNGEE. This CDR3 has 14 residues. Deletions cut 3 bases from V and 0 bases from J, with 9 bases between. The CDR3 nucleotides read TGTGCCAGCAGCGGACGCGCCCCTAACTATGGCTACACCTTC. It is translated as CASSGRAPNYGYTF.

This chain joins TRBV4-3 and TRBJ1-3; D gene unclear. Trimming stripped 1 base from V and 0 bases from J, with 10 bases between. The CDR3 covers 16 residues. Germline V CDR1 and CDR2: LGHNA, YSLEER. CDR3 sequence (DNA): TGCGCCAGCAGCCAAGGAGTTAAGAGCTCTGGAAACACCATATATTTT. Its translation is CASSQGVKSSGNTIYF.

V usage is TRBV7-9 and J usage is TRBJ2-2, with D hard to call. The CDR3 contains 16 residues. Germline CDR1 SEHNR, CDR2 FQNEAQ (reference sequence). Between the trimmed V and J ends, which lost 2 bases and 3 bases, there was a span of 13 bases. The CDR3: CASSLSMAAYTGELFF. In nucleotides, the CDR3 is TGTGCCAGCAGCTTATCCATGGCAGCCTACACCGGGGAGCTGTTTTTT.

The chain couples TRBV29-1 to TRBJ1-1; D is unresolved. This CDR3 is 14 amino acids long. In germline, CDR1 is SQVTM, CDR2 ANQGSEA. V shed 7 bases and J shed 0 bases, with 15 bases lying between them. The CDR3, as DNA: TGCAGCGCCCTCCCGGAGGCAATGAACACTGAAGCTTTCTTT. Its protein product is CSALPEAMNTEAFF.

V gene TRBV2 combines with J gene TRBJ1-5, with D tentatively TRBD1 (6 bases). The CDR3 has 14 residues. With 6 bases removed from V and 2 bases from J, the gap between germline ends came to 11 bases. Per germline, CDR1 SNHLY and CDR2 FYNNEI. DNA of the CDR3: TGTGCCAGCAGAGACAACAGGGGCAATCAGCCCCAGCATTTT. It is translated as CASRDNRGNQPQHF. Based on the CDR3 plus reference TRBV2 and TRBJ1-5, the full variable domain is EPEVTQTPSHQVTQMGQEVILRCVPISNHLYFYWYRQILGQKVEFLVSFYNNEISEKSEIFDDQFSVERPDGSNFTLKIRSTKLEDSAMYFCASRDNRGNQPQHFGDGTRLSIL.

This clone has more than one count but fewer than ten. The gene calls are TRBV27 and TRBJ1-1; D might be TRBD1 (6 bases). Germline CDR1 reads MNHEY; CDR2 reads SMNVEV (reference sequence). The CDR3 is made up of 14 amino acids. The ends were cut back, 6 bases at V and 3 bases at J, with 14 bases in the middle. The CDR3 nucleotides read TGTGCCAGCAGCAAACAGGGTCTGTACACTGAAGCTTTCTTT. It codes for CASSKQGLYTEAFF.

V gene TRBV15 combines with J gene TRBJ2-7, with D possibly TRBD2 on 6 matching bases. Germline V gene data show CDR1 as LNHNV and CDR2 as YYDKDF (reference sequence). The ends were cut back, 5 bases at V and 2 bases at J, with 13 bases in the middle. The CDR3 loop spans 14 amino acids. The CDR3 DNA follows: TGTGCCACCAGCCGTTTGGCGGGGACCTACGAGCAGTACTTC. It yields the protein CATSRLAGTYEQYF.

This clone occurred once. The chain recombines TRBV18 with TRBJ2-7; 9 nucleotides match TRBD2. Germline CDR1 reads KGHSH; CDR2 reads LQKENI. CDR3 length: 15 residues. After removal of 3 bases from V and 4 bases from J, the junction contained 7 bases not matched to a gene. In nucleotides, the CDR3 is TGTGCCAGCTCACCCCCCGCGGGAGGGGGGTACGAGCAGTACTTC. Its translation: CASSPPAGGGYEQYF.